These 14 T cell receptor beta chains originate from one sample sequenced in a study of CD8 T cells in ankylosing spondylitis. General study points: The study identified a TCR beta motif of under ten highly homologous variants that appeared characteristic of ankylosing spondylitis blood.

Antigen specificity for these receptors is unknown. TCRdb recomputed calls from the 5' RACE reads with MiXCR, one row per CDR3 protein. Among about 330,000 distinct CDR3 sequences, roughly 8% were seen once, and the ten largest hold approximately 14%. Sequences were obtained from blood, either unsorted or a sorted T cell fraction (not recorded which). These receptors were collected from a male donor with ankylosing spondylitis.

This clonotype showed up just a few times. The chain links TRBV20-1 to TRBJ2-1, with 7 bases that match TRBD2. The CDR3 loop spans 14 amino acids. V was clipped by 3 bases and J by 4 bases; unmatched bases: 6. Germline V CDR1 and CDR2: DFQATT, SNEGSKA (reference sequence). The CDR3 region is CSASGLAAYNEQFF. CDR3 DNA: TGCAGTGCTAGTGGTCTAGCGGCTTACAATGAGCAGTTCTTC.

This clonotype has a handful of counts. This sequence joins TRBV7-2 and TRBJ1-3; 7 positions agree with TRBD1. Losses at the gene ends were 5 bases for V and 0 bases for J; bases not matched to a gene: 7. Germline CDR1 reads SGHTA; CDR2 reads FQGNSA. The length of the CDR3 is 16 residues. The chain's CDR3 is CASSETGASSGNTIYF. The CDR3 DNA follows: TGTGCCAGCAGCGAAACAGGGGCATCCTCTGGAAACACCATATATTTT.

In its sample, this clonotype was seen a few times. The V gene is TRBV4-3, the J gene TRBJ1-6; a weak D match, TRBD1 (6 bases). Trimming left V 0 bases short and J 9 bases short, with 12 bases between. Germline V gene lookup returns CDR1 LGHNA and CDR2 YSLEER. The CDR3 covers 15 residues. The CDR3 DNA reads TGCGCCAGCAGCCAAGATCTACTCAGGGGTTCACCCCTCCACTTT. Amino acids: CASSQDLLRGSPLHF.

This clonotype was detected only a few times. The rearrangement uses TRBV4-1 and TRBJ2-7, with a tentative D call TRBD2 (5 bases). The CDR3 is made up of 16 amino acids. V gave up 3 bases and J gave up 4 bases, with 19 bases separating them. Germline V gives CDR1 MGHRA, CDR2 YSYEKL. The chain's CDR3 is CASSHSVHEGFYEQYF. DNA of the CDR3: TGCGCCAGCAGCCATAGCGTCCACGAGGGTTTTTACGAGCAGTACTTC.

This clonotype was observed many times. The rearrangement uses TRBV20-1 and TRBJ2-5; D possibly uses TRBD1 or TRBD2 (5 bases each). The V end was cut by 5 bases, the J end by 1 base, with 14 bases between. CDR1 and CDR2 (germline): DFQATT, SNEGSKA (reference sequence). The CDR3 has 14 amino acids. CDR3 sequence (DNA): TGCAGTGCTGACTCCGGGACCAGCCAAGAGACCCAGTACTTC. It translates to CSADSGTSQETQYF.

The chain recombines TRBV20-1 with TRBJ2-7, with 7 bases aligning to TRBD2. CDR1 is DFQATT, CDR2 SNEGSKA, per germline (reference sequence). The CDR3 extends over 13 amino acids. After removal of 4 bases from V and 3 bases from J, the junction contained 6 bases not matched to a gene. The CDR3 nucleotides read TGCAGTGCTAAAACGCGCGGGAGCTACGAGCAGTACTTC. The encoded protein is CSAKTRGSYEQYF.

This clonotype was detected a few times. V usage is TRBV3-1 and J usage is TRBJ2-1, with D maybe TRBD2 (5 bases). CDR1 and CDR2 from the germline V gene are LGHDT and YNNKEL (reference sequence). Trimming removed 0 bases at V and 6 bases at J, with 21 bases between. This CDR3 comprises 18 residues. The CDR3 DNA reads TGTGCCAGCAGCCAAGATCGTCCTTCAGCGGTGGGCTCCAATGAGCAGTTCTTC. The encoded protein is CASSQDRPSAVGSNEQFF.

The chain uses TRBV28 and TRBJ2-2; D perhaps matches TRBD2 (6 bases). CDR3 length equals 15 residues. CDR1 and CDR2 (germline): MDHEN, SYDVKM. Trimming took off 5 bases at V and 5 bases at J, with 15 bases between the two ends. CDR3 sequence: CASSISLGTTGELFF. The CDR3 DNA is TGTGCCAGCAGTATTAGTTTGGGGACTACCGGGGAGCTGTTTTTT.

The sample holds a few counts of this clonotype. The chain employs TRBV7-2 and TRBJ2-2; D is perhaps TRBD1 or TRBD2 (5 bases each). Trimming shortened V by 0 bases and J by 8 bases, and 13 bases separated the two germline ends. This CDR3 comprises 15 residues. The germline CDR1 and CDR2 sequences are SGHTA and FQGNSA. CDR3: CASSLAGTQPGELFF. In nucleotides, the CDR3 is TGTGCCAGCAGCTTAGCGGGGACGCAACCTGGGGAGCTGTTTTTT.

This clonotype was seen a handful of times. The rearrangement joins TRBV28 to TRBJ2-4, with 11 bases identical to TRBD2. CDR1 MDHEN and CDR2 SYDVKM come from the germline V gene. This CDR3 spans 17 amino acids. Trimming at V came to 6 bases and at J to 0 bases, leaving 7 bases not matched to a gene. CDR3 in amino acids: CASSYDSGRAAKNIQYF. CDR3 coding DNA: TGTGCCAGCAGCTACGATAGCGGGAGGGCAGCCAAAAACATTCAGTACTTC.

This clonotype was counted ten times or more. V is TRBV7-2 and J is TRBJ2-7; D unclear. Looked up from germline, CDR1 is SGHTA and CDR2 is FQGNSA. The V end lost 1 base, the J end lost 1 base, and 11 bases lay between the germline ends. CDR3 length: 15 residues. This chain's CDR3 is CASSLDRTQSYEQYF. For the CDR3, the DNA is TGTGCCAGCAGCTTAGATCGTACCCAATCCTACGAGCAGTACTTC.

There are many counts of this clonotype. The chain joins TRBV27 to TRBJ2-5; D perhaps matches TRBD2 (6 bases). Germline V lookup: CDR1 MNHEY, CDR2 SMNVEV (reference sequence). The CDR3 runs to 13 residues. V was shortened by 2 bases and J by 7 bases, with 11 bases between the two germline ends. The CDR3: CASSLSSGTTQYF. The CDR3 DNA reads as TGTGCCAGCAGTTTAAGTAGCGGTACGACCCAGTACTTC.

This clonotype was counted between two and nine times. The rearrangement uses TRBV5-1 and TRBJ1-1; weak D call: TRBD1 (5 bases). This CDR3 is 14 amino acids long. V lost 0 bases and J lost 6, with 12 bases in between. The germline V gene encodes CDR1 SGHRS and CDR2 YFSETQ. CDR3 DNA: TGCGCCAGCAGCTTGGGGCTAGGGGTTTCTGAAGCTTTCTTT. Translated, it gives CASSLGLGVSEAFF.

The chain links TRBV2 to TRBJ2-1, with TRBD2 identical over 8 bases. Trimming at V came to 1 base and at J to 5 bases, leaving 7 bases not matched to a gene. The CDR3 loop spans 16 amino acids. CDR1 is SNHLY and CDR2 is FYNNEI in the germline V gene. CDR3 in DNA: TGTGCCAGCAGTGAAGTAGAAGCGGGAGCTAACAATGAGCAGTTCTTC. Its translation is CASSEVEAGANNEQFF.